The 8 T cell receptor beta chains given below trace back to one sample, sequenced in a study of PD-1 blockade in classical Hodgkin lymphoma. Patients all relapsed after autologous stem cell transplantation, and there was variation in brentuximab vedotin exposure. Clones were read by immunoSEQ multiplex PCR, and TCRdb kept only the in-frame ones, dropping some. The table shows tens of thousands of clones, with around 80% occurring only once. The sequencing here drew on peripheral blood mononuclear cells (PBMCs), taken before the second cycle of nivolumab. These receptors came from a human donor with classical Hodgkin lymphoma.

V and J are TRBV5-1 and TRBJ1-2; D is undetermined. V was cut by 0 bases and J by 4 bases, with 7 bases left in between. The V gene's germline CDR1 is SGHRS and CDR2 YFSETQ. The CDR3 covers 13 residues. As DNA, the CDR3 is TGCGCCAGCAGCTTGGCCGACACCTATGGCTACACCTTC. Translating it yields CASSLADTYGYTF.

This rearrangement joins TRBV19 to TRBJ2-6; D is unresolved. Germline loops: CDR1 LNHDA, CDR2 SQIVND (reference sequence). Trimming removed 6 bases from V and 4 bases from J, with 13 bases in between. The CDR3 loop spans 15 amino acids. The CDR3 DNA sequence: TGTGCCAGTAGGAGAGTCACCCTCGGGGCCAACGTCCTGACTTTC. It codes for CASRRVTLGANVLTF.

The chain links TRBV5-4 to TRBJ2-5; D remains unclear. Germline CDR1 reads SGHNT; CDR2 reads YYREEE (reference sequence). The V and J ends lost 4 bases and 4 bases respectively, with 14 bases between them. This CDR3 has 14 residues. DNA of the CDR3: TGTGCCAGCAGCAGAATGGGGTCGGGAGAGACCCAGTACTTC. The encoded protein is CASSRMGSGETQYF.

This clone was detected once. The V and J genes are TRBV30 and TRBJ2-1; a weak D match, TRBD2 (6 bases). Germline CDR1 reads GTSNPN; CDR2 reads SVGIG (reference sequence). This CDR3 contains 12 residues. Trimming stripped 3 bases from V and 8 bases from J, with 11 bases between. The CDR3: CAWSRDSDEQFF. The CDR3 DNA reads as TGTGCCTGGAGCCGGGACTCGGATGAGCAGTTCTTC.

V and J are TRBV6-1 and TRBJ1-1; D unresolved. CDR1 and CDR2 from the germline V gene are MNHNS and SASEGT. Trimming removed 4 bases at V and 4 bases at J, with 10 bases between. The CDR3 sequence is 13 residues long. The CDR3 sequence is CASSVDMPTEAFF. Here the CDR3 DNA reads TGTGCCAGCAGTGTAGACATGCCCACTGAAGCTTTCTTT.

The gene calls are TRBV6-5 and TRBJ2-7; 12 bases match TRBD2. The V segment lost 0 bases and the J segment 4 bases; nucleotides outside the gene matches: 1. Germline lookup yields CDR1 MNHEY and CDR2 SVGAGI. There are 15 residues in the CDR3. DNA for the CDR3: TGTGCCAGCAGTTACTCCGGGACTAGCGGGTACGAGCAGTACTTC. Protein product: CASSYSGTSGYEQYF.

The chain joins TRBV10-3 to TRBJ2-5, with TRBD1 matching over 9 bases. With 4 bases clipped from V and 9 bases from J, the junction kept 3 bases outside the gene matches. CDR3 length equals 12 residues. Germline CDR1 ENHRY, CDR2 SYGVKD. The CDR3 sequence: CAISGTGEAQYF. The CDR3 DNA reads TGTGCCATCAGTGGGACAGGGGAGGCCCAGTACTTC.

The chain combines TRBV6-1 with TRBJ2-3; D ambiguous. Germline-derived CDR1 and CDR2 are MNHNS and SASEGT. Trimming took off 0 bases at V and 3 bases at J, with 4 bases between the two ends. The CDR3 runs to 13 residues. CDR3 in DNA: TGTGCCAGCAGTGAAGCGCGTACAGATACGCAGTATTTT. Translating gives CASSEARTDTQYF.